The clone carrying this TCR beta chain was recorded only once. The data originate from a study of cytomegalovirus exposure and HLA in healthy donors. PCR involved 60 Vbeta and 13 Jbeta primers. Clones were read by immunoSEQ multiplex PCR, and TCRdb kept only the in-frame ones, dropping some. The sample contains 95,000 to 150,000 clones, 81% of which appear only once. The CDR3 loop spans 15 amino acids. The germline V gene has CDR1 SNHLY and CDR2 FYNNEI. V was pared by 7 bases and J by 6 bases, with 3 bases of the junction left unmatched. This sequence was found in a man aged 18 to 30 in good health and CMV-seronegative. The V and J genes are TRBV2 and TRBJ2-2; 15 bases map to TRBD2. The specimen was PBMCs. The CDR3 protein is CASTGLAGGAGELFF. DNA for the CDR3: TGTGCCAGCACTGGACTAGCGGGGGGGGCCGGGGAGCTGTTTTTT.